The 19 T cell receptor beta chains below all came from one sample that was sequenced in a study of CD8 T cells in Susac syndrome. The authors reverse transcribed about 0.5 to 1 ug RNA with random hexamers. TCRdb re-called the immunoSEQ multiplex PCR reads through MiXCR, storing one row per CDR3 protein. Here the sample spans approximately 160,000 distinct CDR3 sequences, 90% to 95% being singletons. The material sequenced was CD4+ T cells from PBMCs. The source of these receptors is a human donor in good health.

The V gene is TRBV7-9, the J gene TRBJ1-2; perhaps TRBD1 as D (5 bases). The CDR3 loop spans 16 amino acids. Germline CDR1 is SEHNR and CDR2 is FQNEAQ (reference sequence). V was pared by 2 bases and J by 2 bases, with 15 bases between. CDR3 in DNA: TGTGCCAGCAGCTTACTAGGAGGGGCGAGGAACTATGGCTACACCTTC. It encodes CASSLLGGARNYGYTF.

The chain joins TRBV12-3 or TRBV12-4 to TRBJ2-7, with TRBD2 as a possible D gene (6 bases). This CDR3 contains 15 residues. Trimming removed 5 bases from V and 5 bases from J, with 19 bases in between. In DNA, the CDR3 is TGTGCCAGCAGTCGCTCCGGGACTGCCGAAGACGAGCAGTACTTC. Protein product: CASSRSGTAEDEQYF.

A single count supports this clonotype. The chain carries TRBV19 and TRBJ1-2, with D possibly TRBD1 on 6 matching bases. From germline, CDR1 is LNHDA and CDR2 SQIVND (reference sequence). V was cut by 5 bases and J by 8 bases, with 15 bases left in between. The CDR3 consists of 13 residues. CDR3 DNA sequence: TGTGCCAGTAGTTCTCGCACAGGGAGGGGCTACACCTTC. This gives the protein CASSSRTGRGYTF.

This chain uses TRBV6-5 with TRBJ2-3; 12 bases line up with TRBD1. The V segment lost 6 bases and the J segment 3 bases; nucleotides outside the gene matches: 4. This CDR3 is 15 amino acids long. Germline V gene lookup returns CDR1 MNHEY and CDR2 SVGAGI. The CDR3 reads CASRRDRGRTDTQYF. The DNA of the CDR3 is TGTGCCAGCAGACGGGACAGGGGGCGAACAGATACGCAGTATTTT.

V and J are TRBV3-1 and TRBJ2-3; possibly TRBD1 or TRBD2 for D (5 bases each). In germline, CDR1 is LGHDT, CDR2 YNNKEL (reference sequence). The CDR3 is 13 residues long. Trimming shortened V by 5 bases and J by 6 bases, and 12 bases separated the two germline ends. The chain's CDR3 is CASSSGTADTQYF. The CDR3 DNA reads TGTGCCAGCAGCTCCGGGACGGCCGATACGCAGTATTTT.

The chain joins TRBV10-3 to TRBJ2-2; 7 nucleotides line up with TRBD1. The CDR3 is made up of 15 amino acids. Per the germline V gene, CDR1 is ENHRY and CDR2 is SYGVKD. Trimming at V came to 6 bases and at J to 3 bases, leaving 7 bases not matched to a gene. The CDR3 region has the DNA TGTGCCATCAGGACAGGGAATTGGGACACCGGGGAGCTGTTTTTT. This gives the protein CAIRTGNWDTGELFF.

The genes are TRBV6-5 and TRBJ2-3, with 10 bases fitting TRBD2. This CDR3 region has 17 residues. Germline V gene sequence: CDR1 MNHEY, CDR2 SVGAGI. The junction had 11 bases not matched to a gene; V was cut back by 4 bases and J by 4 bases. Here the CDR3 DNA reads TGTGCCAGCAGTTCCGGAGTAGCGGGGGGCCCGGCAGATACGCAGTATTTT. It encodes CASSSGVAGGPADTQYF.

This chain joins TRBV12-3 or TRBV12-4 and TRBJ1-1; 10 positions agree with TRBD1. V shed 6 bases, J shed 0 bases, and the junction held 1 base outside the gene matches. This CDR3 region has 14 residues. CDR3 nucleotide sequence: TGTGCCAGCAGGGGACAGGGGCTGAACACTGAAGCTTTCTTT. Its translation is CASRGQGLNTEAFF.

The chain carries TRBV11-2 and TRBJ1-3, with D unresolved. Germline loops: CDR1 SGHAT, CDR2 FQNNGV. V dropped 1 base and J dropped 3 bases, with 4 bases sitting between them. There are 13 residues in the CDR3. The CDR3 loop reads CASSLGVGNTIYF. The CDR3 DNA follows: TGTGCCAGCAGCTTAGGCGTTGGAAACACCATATATTTT. The full variable domain, completed using reference TRBV11-2 and TRBJ1-3, is EAGVAQSPRYKIIEKRQSVAFWCNPISGHATLYWYQQILGQGPKLLIQFQNNGVVDDSQLPKDRFSAERLKGVDSTLKIQPAKLEDSAVYLCASSLGVGNTIYFGEGSWLTVV.

The V gene is TRBV5-1, the J gene TRBJ1-1; D is ambiguous. This CDR3 contains 14 residues. The germline V gene encodes CDR1 SGHRS and CDR2 YFSETQ. V was trimmed by 0 bases and J by 1 base, leaving 7 bases between them. CDR3 amino acids: CASSLAVSNTEAFF. The CDR3 nucleotides read TGCGCCAGCAGCTTGGCTGTCTCGAACACTGAAGCTTTCTTT.

Of note for this clonotype: The DNA is left out, because the CDR3 cannot be placed on it with certainty; the CDR3 is given as TCRdb lists it. The rearrangement uses TRBV23-1 and TRBJ2-2; TRBD2 was called by the table and not checked on the DNA. TRBV23-1 is classed as an ORF, of uncertain function. The CDR3 numbers 14 amino acids, ends counted. The CDR3 here is CASSQPQSPGSCFF.

The V call is TRBV27, the J call TRBJ1-5, with 9 bases that match TRBD1. Germline V lookup: CDR1 MNHEY, CDR2 SMNVEV (reference sequence). CDR3 size: 21 residues. Germline trimming cut 4 bases from V and 2 bases from J; bases unmatched to any gene: 21. The CDR3 region is CASSSALPGQGLVEGNQPQHF. CDR3 in DNA: TGTGCCAGCAGTTCAGCTCTTCCGGGACAGGGTCTTGTTGAGGGCAATCAGCCCCAGCATTTT.

The gene calls are TRBV3-1 and TRBJ2-4; D might be TRBD1 or TRBD2, each matching 5 bases. V was shortened by 0 bases and J by 8 bases, with 11 bases between the two germline ends. The V gene's germline CDR1 is LGHDT and CDR2 YNNKEL (reference sequence). The CDR3 sequence is 14 residues long. This CDR3 is CASSQEDLGHIQYF. The CDR3 bases are TGTGCCAGCAGCCAAGAGGACTTGGGGCACATTCAGTACTTC.

This clonotype is a singleton in its sample. CDR3 nucleotide sequence: TGTGCCAGCAGTTTAGGACAGGTGACTCAGTACTTC. Residues: CASSLGQVTQYF. The chain combines TRBV28 with TRBJ2-4; 7 nucleotides agree with TRBD1. Germline loops: CDR1 MDHEN, CDR2 SYDVKM. V shed 2 bases, J shed 12 bases, and the junction held 4 bases outside the gene matches. The CDR3 is made up of 12 amino acids.

The genes are TRBV7-2 and TRBJ2-2; D call uncertain. CDR3 length: 13 residues. Trimming removed 0 bases from V and 4 bases from J, with 3 bases in between. Germline V lookup: CDR1 SGHTA, CDR2 FQGNSA. CDR3 residues: CASSLASTGELFF. CDR3 nucleotide sequence: TGTGCCAGCAGCTTAGCGTCCACCGGGGAGCTGTTTTTT.

This clonotype was seen once. This chain links TRBV5-6 with TRBJ1-5; D unclear. Germline V gives CDR1 SGHDT, CDR2 YYEEEE. V lost 2 bases, J lost 6 bases, and 12 bases lay in between. The CDR3 has 14 amino acids. The CDR3 bases are TGTGCCAGCAGCTTTCACGGTTTCGCTCAGCCCCAGCATTTT. It yields the protein CASSFHGFAQPQHF.

This rearrangement joins TRBV12-3 or TRBV12-4 to TRBJ2-7; the D gene is possibly TRBD1 (6 bases). Trimming shortened V by 6 bases and J by 5 bases, and 17 bases separated the two germline ends. CDR3 size: 14 residues. Here the CDR3 DNA reads TGTGCCAGCAGCCCGGGGACACCGAGGGACGAGCAGTACTTC. This gives the protein CASSPGTPRDEQYF.

This clonotype showed up just once. This chain joins TRBV29-1 and TRBJ1-1, with D unclear. Per the germline V gene, CDR1 is SQVTM and CDR2 is ANQGSEA. V gave up 2 bases and J gave up 3 bases, with 10 bases separating them. The CDR3 loop spans 13 amino acids. CDR3 in DNA: TGCAGCGTTGAAAGAGACCTTTACACTGAAGCTTTCTTT. Amino acids: CSVERDLYTEAFF.

The V call is TRBV3-1, the J call TRBJ1-1; D is undetermined. The germline V gene has CDR1 LGHDT and CDR2 YNNKEL (reference sequence). The CDR3 runs to 14 residues. V lost 1 base, J lost 5 bases, and 11 bases lay in between. CDR3 in DNA: TGTGCCAGCAGCCAAGGAGGGTCTCCGACTGAAGCTTTCTTT. This gives the protein CASSQGGSPTEAFF.